This is a list of T cell receptor beta chains from one sample in a study of breast tumors, draining lymph nodes, adjacent tissues. Using its own MiXCR run on the multiplex PCR reads, TCRdb lists one record per CDR3 protein. The data contain approximately 210,000 distinct CDR3 sequences, approximately 30% of them singletons. Sequenced material: axillary lymph node tissue. The receptors here all came from a female donor with breast cancer. Some clones in this sample may be carry-over from other donors' samples. Each CDR3 is given with its conserved first and last residue. Fields, in order: V gene, clone size, J gene, CDR3 length, D gene, CDR3 DNA, CDR3 protein. The D gene is left open where the match is weak. Rows may omit the clone size; those that give it use once, few, many or a size class.

>TRBV30|NA|TRBJ1-5|15|TRBD1
TGTGCCTGGAGTGAGGGGGCTTTGGGCAATCAGCCCCAGCATTTT
CAWSEGALGNQPQHF
>TRBV6-2/TRBV6-3|NA|TRBJ2-1|15|TRBD2
TGTGCCAGCAGTCCCAGGACTAGCCCGTACAATGAGCAGTTCTTC
CASSPRTSPYNEQFF
>TRBV7-2|many|TRBJ2-2|16|NA
TGTGCCAGCAGCTTAAGATGGCTAGGAGGTCCCGGGGAGCTGTTTTTT
CASSLRWLGGPGELFF
>TRBV29-1|many|TRBJ2-3|13|NA
TGCAGCGTTGAAGCTGGGGGCACAGATACGCAGTATTTT
CSVEAGGTDTQYF
>TRBV5-1|NA|TRBJ2-5|13|NA
TGCGCCAGCAGCTTAGAGGGGCAAGAGACCCAGTACTTC
CASSLEGQETQYF
>TRBV20-1|many|TRBJ2-3|15|TRBD2
TGCAGTTTACTAGCGGGAGGGCCTAGAACAGATACGCAGTATTTT
CSLLAGGPRTDTQYF
>TRBV11-2|many|TRBJ2-7|13|TRBD1
TGTGCCAGCACCCCGGACAGGGACGGGCAGCAGTACTTC
CASTPDRDGQQYF
>TRBV7-6|NA|TRBJ2-7|15|TRBD1
TGTGCCAGCAGCTTAGAGGCGGGACAGGACTACGAGCAGCACTTC
CASSLEAGQDYEQHF
>TRBV19|many|TRBJ2-5|17|TRBD2
TGTGCCAGTAGTCCCGGGAGACTAGCGGTAGCCCAAGAGACCCAGTACTTC
CASSPGRLAVAQETQYF
>TRBV13|NA|TRBJ2-7|15|TRBD2
TGTGCCAGCAGCGCCAGGGCGGGAGAATCCTACGAGCAGTACTTC
CASSARAGESYEQYF
>TRBV5-8|NA|TRBJ1-1|14|NA
TGTGTCAGCAGCTTTAGGGGAGGGAACACTGAAGCTTTCTTT
CVSSFRGGNTEAFF
>TRBV5-1|NA|TRBJ2-5|15|TRBD2
TGCGCCAGCAGCTTCAGCGGGAGAGGAGAAGAGACCCAGTACTTC
CASSFSGRGEETQYF
>TRBV2|many|TRBJ1-2|12|NA
TGTGCCACAGGGGATCCTAACTATGGCTACACCTTC
CATGDPNYGYTF
>TRBV20-1|many|TRBJ1-5|14|TRBD1
TGCAGTGCTCAGGGGGGCTATAGCAATCAGCCCCAGCATTTT
CSAQGGYSNQPQHF
>TRBV20-1|many|TRBJ2-3|18|NA
TGCAGTGCTAGAGGAGGGACCCGCACCAAATCTAGCACAGATACGCAGTATTTT
CSARGGTRTKSSTDTQYF
>TRBV7-9|many|TRBJ2-1|11|NA
TGTGCCAGCAGCTTAGGCTGGAACTGCGACTTC
CASSLGWNCDF
>TRBV4-1|many|TRBJ1-5|18|TRBD1
TGCGCCAGCAGCCACCGAGACAGGGGGCTTTATAGCAATCAGCCCCAGCATTTT
CASSHRDRGLYSNQPQHF
>TRBV9|many|TRBJ2-3|15|TRBD2
TGTGCCAGCAGCCCAAAGCGGGAGGGCCCAGGTACGCAGTATTTT
CASSPKREGPGTQYF
>TRBV20-1|many|TRBJ1-2|12|NA
TGCAGTGCTAGTAATCAGTACTATGGCTACACCTTC
CSASNQYYGYTF
>TRBV6-5|many|TRBJ2-1|16|TRBD2
TGTGCCAGCAGTCACTCTGGACTAGCGGGAGGGCGTGAGCAGTTCTTC
CASSHSGLAGGREQFF
>TRBV25-1|NA|TRBJ1-4|17|NA
TGTGCCAGCAGTGAAGCCCCCTTTTGGGGACTTAATGAAAAACTGTTTTTT
CASSEAPFWGLNEKLFF
>TRBV7-9|NA|TRBJ1-2|14|TRBD1
TGTGCCAGCAGCTTGGAGGCGGGGGCAGGGGGCCACCCCTTC
CASSLEAGAGGHPF
>TRBV5-8|many|TRBJ2-5|16|NA
TGTGCCAGCAGCCCTTTCGTTGGGCAGGGCGGAGAGACCCAGTACTTC
CASSPFVGQGGETQYF
>TRBV20-1|many|TRBJ2-1|14|NA
TGCAGTGCCGAGCGCAGCGGCCCCTACAATGAGCAGTTCTTC
CSAERSGPYNEQFF
>TRBV6-1|NA|TRBJ2-4|19|NA
TGTGCCAGCAGAATTTGGCGGGACGGGGGAGTCCTAGCCAAAAACATTCAGTACTTC
CASRIWRDGGVLAKNIQYF
>TRBV5-1|many|TRBJ2-5|15|TRBD2
TGCGCCAGCAGCACCGGACTAGCGGGAGACGAGACCCAGTACTTC
CASSTGLAGDETQYF
>TRBV2|many|TRBJ2-7|12|NA
TGTGCCAGCAGTGATTCAGACTACGAGCAGTACTTC
CASSDSDYEQYF
>TRBV2|many|TRBJ2-1|15|TRBD2
TGTGCCAGCAGTCGGACTAGCGGGAGTTACAATGAGCAGTTCTTC
CASSRTSGSYNEQFF
>TRBV6-4|NA|TRBJ2-2|15|NA
TGTGCCAGCAGTGACGAGGGGGGCAACACCGGGGAGCTGTTTTTT
CASSDEGGNTGELFF
>TRBV19|NA|TRBJ1-5|16|NA
TGTGCCAGTAGACCCCAGCAGGGTGGGGGCAATCAGCCCCACCATTTT
CASRPQQGGGNQPHHF
>TRBV6-6|once|TRBJ1-1|14|NA
TGTGCCAGCTCCGACCGGGGAGGCAGCACTGAAGCTTTCTTT
CASSDRGGSTEAFF
>TRBV5-1|many|TRBJ2-5|13|NA
TGCGCCAGCAGCACCAATCCGAGGGAGACCCAGTACTTC
CASSTNPRETQYF
>TRBV3-1|many|TRBJ2-5|15|NA
TGTGCCAGCAGCCAAGATAGCAGGGTGGAAGAGACCCAGTACTTC
CASSQDSRVEETQYF
>TRBV30|many|TRBJ2-2|15|TRBD1
TGTGCCTGGAGTTTATCGACAGGGGGCATCGGGGAGCTGTTTTTT
CAWSLSTGGIGELFF
>TRBV20-1|NA|TRBJ1-6|15|NA
TGCAGTGCTCGGACTAGCGGGGGAGGAAATTCACCCCTCCACTTT
CSARTSGGGNSPLHF
>TRBV20-1|once|TRBJ1-1|17|NA
TGCAGTGCTAGAGACCGACCGGGACAAAGGGCGGGCACTGAAGCTTTCTTT
CSARDRPGQRAGTEAFF
>TRBV4-2|NA|TRBJ2-5|15|NA
TGTGCCAGCAGCCAAGATAGCACAGGGCGGGAGACCCAGTACTTC
CASSQDSTGRETQYF